Shown below are 19 T cell receptor beta chains from a single sample sequenced in a study of cytotoxic CD8 clonotypes in ibrutinib-treated CLL. Produced via immunoSEQ multiplex PCR; TCRdb's table is partial and in-frame only. The table lists 200,000 to 250,000 clones, under 80% of them singletons, with approximately 15% in the top ten. The source material was PBMCs, sampled after 24 months of ibrutinib treatment. Source of these receptors: a human donor with chronic lymphocytic leukemia.

This clone was recorded only once. V and J are TRBV27 and TRBJ2-1; 9 bases line up with TRBD2. The germline CDR1 and CDR2 sequences are MNHEY and SMNVEV (reference sequence). The CDR3 is 14 amino acids. Trimming at V came to 4 bases and at J to 6 bases, leaving 4 bases not matched to a gene. The DNA for the CDR3 is TGTGCCAGCAGTTCGCGGGAGGGCCTCAATGAGCAGTTCTTC. It encodes CASSSREGLNEQFF.

The chain uses TRBV6-5 and TRBJ1-4, with 9 nucleotides matching TRBD1. This CDR3 region has 15 residues. Germline CDR1 and CDR2: MNHEY and SVGAGI. V lost 6 bases and J lost 7; bases outside the gene matches: 9. The CDR3 reads CASRPRDREVEKLFF. DNA for the CDR3: TGTGCCAGCAGGCCACGGGACAGGGAGGTTGAAAAACTGTTTTTT.

The chain employs TRBV2 and TRBJ1-4, with D unclear. This CDR3 is 18 amino acids long. The V end was cut by 6 bases, the J end by 0 bases, with 20 bases between. The germline gives CDR1 SNHLY, CDR2 FYNNEI. The CDR3 DNA follows: TGTGCCAGCAGCGCCCTCCGATCCAACAGTGCAACTAATGAAAAACTGTTTTTT. It yields the protein CASSALRSNSATNEKLFF.

The chain employs TRBV27 and TRBJ2-7; 8 nucleotides line up with TRBD1. Unmatched junction bases numbered 11, after V lost 7 bases and J lost 6 bases. Germline loops: CDR1 MNHEY, CDR2 SMNVEV (reference sequence). CDR3 length: 14 amino acids. In DNA form, the CDR3 reads TGTGCCAGCAATACAGGGGGGATAAGACGCGAGCAGTACTTC. Its translation: CASNTGGIRREQYF.

The chain is built from TRBV28 and TRBJ2-7; 10 nucleotides agree with TRBD1. This CDR3 comprises 16 residues. After removal of 4 bases from V and 4 bases from J, the junction contained 10 bases not matched to a gene. Germline V lookup: CDR1 MDHEN, CDR2 SYDVKM. The CDR3 bases are TGTGCCAGCAGTTCAAGGGACAGGGGTATTTCGTACGAGCAGTACTTC. Its translation: CASSSRDRGISYEQYF.

This clone occurred a few times. This chain joins TRBV6-5 and TRBJ1-4, with D possibly being TRBD1 (5 bases). V dropped 5 bases and J dropped 7 bases, with 11 bases sitting between them. The CDR3 extends over 13 amino acids. Looked up from germline, CDR1 is MNHEY and CDR2 is SVGAGI. This CDR3 reads CASSPTGPEKLFF. In DNA form, the CDR3 reads TGTGCCAGCAGTCCTACAGGACCTGAAAAACTGTTTTTT.

The chain has TRBV15 and TRBJ2-7; 8 bases are a match to TRBD2. This CDR3 is 15 amino acids long. The germline gives CDR1 LNHNV, CDR2 YYDKDF (reference sequence). Trimming removed 6 bases from V and 2 bases from J; junction bases left unmatched: 9. CDR3 coding DNA: TGTGCCACCAGGGCACGGGAGGGGGTGGCCTACGAGCAGTACTTC. Translation gives CATRAREGVAYEQYF.

The chain carries TRBV15 and TRBJ2-2, with D uncertain. CDR3 length: 14 amino acids. Germline values: CDR1 LNHNV, CDR2 YYDKDF (reference sequence). The V and J ends lost 0 bases and 5 bases respectively, with 7 bases between them. Here the CDR3 DNA reads TGTGCCACCAGCAGAGATTATGGGACCGGGGAGCTGTTTTTT. It specifies CATSRDYGTGELFF.

V is TRBV28 and J is TRBJ2-5, with D unclear. The CDR3 consists of 14 residues. CDR1 MDHEN and CDR2 SYDVKM come from the germline V gene. Trimming stripped 3 bases from V and 4 bases from J, with 12 bases between. This CDR3 is CASSFRYGGETQYF. Here the CDR3 DNA reads TGTGCCAGCAGTTTTCGCTATGGCGGAGAGACCCAGTACTTC.

The chain is built from TRBV27 and TRBJ2-7; D tentatively fits TRBD1 or TRBD2 (5 bases each). The CDR3 spans 12 residues. The germline V gene encodes CDR1 MNHEY and CDR2 SMNVEV (reference sequence). V was trimmed by 4 bases and J by 7 bases, leaving 11 bases between them. The DNA of the CDR3 is TGTGCCAGCAGTTGGGGGTCTGGGGAGCAGTACTTC. Translation gives CASSWGSGEQYF.

The chain recombines TRBV28 with TRBJ2-7; no clear D gene. This CDR3 has 15 residues. Trimming shortened V by 2 bases and J by 1 base, and 12 bases separated the two germline ends. CDR1 is MDHEN and CDR2 is SYDVKM in the germline V gene. DNA for the CDR3: TGTGCCAGCAGTTTACCCACGGATTTTTCCTACGAGCAGTACTTC. It codes for CASSLPTDFSYEQYF.

In this sample, this clone turned up a few times. The rearrangement uses TRBV4-2 and TRBJ1-5, with TRBD1 as a possible D gene (6 bases). The germline V gene has CDR1 LGHNA and CDR2 YNFKEQ. This CDR3 is built from 13 residues. V lost 0 bases and J lost 8, with 8 bases in between. DNA of the CDR3: TGTGCCAGCAGCCAAGAAGGGGGGAAGCCCCAGCATTTT. Protein product: CASSQEGGKPQHF.

This chain links TRBV27 with TRBJ2-7; TRBD1 aligns across 11 bases. The V and J ends lost 0 bases and 4 bases, in that order; junction bases with no gene match: 2. This CDR3 is built from 15 residues. Germline V gene sequence: CDR1 MNHEY, CDR2 SMNVEV (reference sequence). The CDR3 here is CASSLSGTGGYEQYF. The CDR3 DNA reads as TGTGCCAGCAGTTTATCCGGGACAGGGGGGTACGAGCAGTACTTC.

The chain uses TRBV4-1 and TRBJ2-2; D assignment may be TRBD1 or TRBD2 (5 bases each). Trimming shortened V by 4 bases and J by 0 bases, and 12 bases separated the two germline ends. The CDR3 sequence is 16 residues long. Per germline, CDR1 MGHRA and CDR2 YSYEKL. The CDR3: CASSLMGRANTGELFF. DNA of the CDR3: TGCGCCAGCAGCCTTATGGGACGCGCGAACACCGGGGAGCTGTTTTTT.

The chain employs TRBV28 and TRBJ2-1; 8 nucleotides align to TRBD1. The CDR3 is made up of 14 amino acids. CDR1 and CDR2 (germline): MDHEN, SYDVKM. V lost 5 bases and J lost 10; bases outside the gene matches: 10. Written as DNA, the CDR3 is TGTGCCAGCAGTCCGAGGACAGGGCACCGGGAGCAGTTCTTC. Translating gives CASSPRTGHREQFF.

The chain is built from TRBV18 and TRBJ1-1; a weak D match, TRBD1 (6 bases). Germline V gene lookup returns CDR1 KGHSH and CDR2 LQKENI. This CDR3 has 14 amino acids. Trimming stripped 6 bases from V and 3 bases from J, with 14 bases between. CDR3 residues: CASSAGVSDTEAFF. DNA for the CDR3: TGTGCCAGCTCTGCAGGGGTTAGCGACACTGAAGCTTTCTTT. The variable domain in full, with the rest retrieved from reference TRBV18 and TRBJ1-1, is NAGVMQNPRHLVRRRGQEARLRCSPMKGHSHVYWYRQLPEEGLKFMVYLQKENIIDESGMPKERFSAEFPKEGPSILRIQQVVRGDSAAYFCASSAGVSDTEAFFGQGTRLTVV.

The chain uses TRBV28 and TRBJ1-5; D perhaps matches TRBD1 (6 bases). Germline V gene sequence: CDR1 MDHEN, CDR2 SYDVKM. The V gene lost 9 bases and the J gene lost 7 bases, with 16 bases spanning the gap. This CDR3 spans 13 amino acids. The CDR3 protein is CASSDRPQQPQHF. In DNA form, the CDR3 reads TGTGCCAGTTCTGACAGGCCCCAACAGCCCCAGCATTTT.

V gene TRBV9 combines with J gene TRBJ2-5; maybe TRBD1 (6 bases). The length of the CDR3 is 14 residues. Germline CDR1 is SGDLS and CDR2 is YYNGEE. V was pared by 2 bases and J by 2 bases, with 10 bases between. In DNA form, the CDR3 reads TGTGCCAGCAGCGTCGGGACACTTCAAGAGACCCAGTACTTC. It specifies CASSVGTLQETQYF.

This clone has a handful of counts. The genes are TRBV5-1 and TRBJ2-3; D tentatively fits TRBD1 or TRBD2 (5 bases each). The CDR3 runs 15 residues. The germline gives CDR1 SGHRS, CDR2 YFSETQ. V lost 2 bases and J lost 0, with 10 bases in between. The CDR3: CASSFPGLSTDTQYF. The DNA of the CDR3 is TGCGCCAGCAGCTTCCCGGGGCTTAGCACAGATACGCAGTATTTT.